The clone carrying this T cell receptor (beta chain) was detected a few times. Its specificity is unknown. These data belong to a study of T-cell reconstitution after alpha-beta-depleted transplantation in children. Using unique molecular identifiers, the investigators prepared the TCRbeta library. TCRdb reanalysed the PCR reads using MiXCR and keeps one entry per CDR3 protein. The data contain about 580,000 distinct CDR3 sequences, more than 20% of them seen just once; the ten biggest clones take up about a third. V shed 0 bases and J shed 5 bases, with 9 bases lying between them. The CDR3 is made up of 14 amino acids. The germline V gene has CDR1 SGHRS and CDR2 YFSETQ. The study, taken as a whole, reports: Newly produced T cells mostly provided counts and TCRbeta diversity after one year, as hyperexpanded clones declined.

This sample comprised PBMCs, obtained before TCRalphabeta/CD19-depleted stem cell transplant. The chain links TRBV5-1 to TRBJ2-1; D is unclear. The receptor was isolated from a boy under two years old with Wiskott-Aldrich syndrome, due to receive a stem cell transplant. CDR3 sequence reads: CASSLVPPNNEQFF. CDR3 DNA: TGCGCCAGCAGCTTGGTCCCGCCGAACAATGAGCAGTTCTTC.